A single sample gave rise to the 32 T cell receptor beta chains below, sequenced in a study of blood T cell repertoires in COVID-19. Sequenced by immunoSEQ multiplex PCR; TCRdb stores in-frame clones only, minus some. The repertoire holds a few hundred thousand clones, with 86% as singletons. The sequenced material came from peripheral blood. Receptors were obtained from a man younger than 40 with active or convalescent COVID-19.

The CDR3 nucleotides read TGTGCCAGCAGCCCAGCCGGGACAGGGGAGGAAAAACTGTTTTTT. The encoded protein is CASSPAGTGEEKLFF. The J gene is TRBJ1-4, the V gene TRBV13; 10 bases align to TRBD1. Germline V gene sequence: CDR1 PRHDT, CDR2 FYEKMQ (reference sequence). The CDR3 is made up of 15 amino acids. After removal of 5 bases from V and 8 bases from J, the junction contained 8 bases not matched to a gene.

This clone was seen a handful of times. The chain links TRBV6-5 to TRBJ1-1, with 11 bases matching TRBD1. The CDR3 is made up of 14 amino acids. Unmatched junction bases numbered 4, after V lost 5 bases and J lost 5 bases. Germline V gives CDR1 MNHEY, CDR2 SVGAGI. The CDR3 protein is CASSRTGGGTEAFF. CDR3 DNA sequence: TGTGCCAGCAGTCGGACAGGGGGCGGAACTGAAGCTTTCTTT.

V is TRBV6-1 and J is TRBJ2-1; 11 positions agree with TRBD2. With V trimmed by 1 base and J by 7 bases, 3 bases remained unmatched. Per germline, CDR1 MNHNS and CDR2 SASEGT. The CDR3 runs 15 residues. CDR3 sequence (DNA): TGTGCCAGCAGTGAAGTAGCGGGGGGGCCAAATGAGCAGTTCTTC. Translation: CASSEVAGGPNEQFF.

This clone was seen once. The J gene is TRBJ1-3, the V gene TRBV4-2, with D perhaps matching TRBD1 (6 bases). The ends were cut back, 0 bases at V and 4 bases at J, with 10 bases in the middle. Germline lookup yields CDR1 LGHNA and CDR2 YNFKEQ. This CDR3 spans 15 amino acids. The CDR3: CASSQDRGQGNTIYF. In DNA, the CDR3 is TGTGCCAGCAGCCAAGACCGAGGACAGGGAAACACCATATATTTT.

V usage is TRBV6-6 and J usage is TRBJ2-6; 8 nucleotides line up with TRBD1. CDR1 and CDR2 (germline): MNHNY, SVGAGI (reference sequence). J gave up 0 bases and V 6 bases, and 13 bases lay outside the gene matches. This CDR3 region has 19 residues. The CDR3 region has the DNA TGTGCCAGCAGCTATGGATTGGACAGGGCCGCCTCTGGGGCCAACGTCCTGACTTTC. It encodes CASSYGLDRAASGANVLTF.

V and J are TRBV7-9 and TRBJ2-7; 7 nucleotides agree with TRBD2. The CDR3 is made up of 16 amino acids. Germline lookup yields CDR1 SEHNR and CDR2 FQNEAQ (reference sequence). The trim removed 0 bases at V and 5 bases at J, leaving 10 bases unmatched. CDR3 region: CASSLALTTAGDEQYF. DNA for the CDR3: TGTGCCAGCAGCTTAGCGCTTACCACCGCGGGGGACGAGCAGTACTTC.

The chain couples TRBV5-6 to TRBJ2-1, with D unresolved. Trimming removed 4 bases at V and 7 bases at J, with 21 bases between. This CDR3 is built from 16 residues. Germline V gene data show CDR1 as SGHDT and CDR2 as YYEEEE. For the CDR3, the DNA is TGTGCCAGCAGCCTGAAAGAGATTTACCCTACGAATGAGCAGTTCTTC. Amino acids: CASSLKEIYPTNEQFF.

As DNA, the CDR3 is TGTGCCAGCAGCCAATTAGTGGGGGCCTTCCAAGAGACCCAGTACTTC. It translates to CASSQLVGAFQETQYF. The V and J genes are TRBV14 and TRBJ2-5; perhaps TRBD1 as D (6 bases). The germline gives CDR1 SGHDN, CDR2 FVKESK. The CDR3 extends over 16 amino acids. V shed 2 bases and J shed 1 base, with 14 bases lying between them.

Only one count was recorded for this clone. This chain connects TRBV5-6 to TRBJ2-5; 8 bases align to TRBD2. The V gene's germline CDR1 is SGHDT and CDR2 YYEEEE. The CDR3 runs to 13 residues. V shed 4 bases and J 4 bases; nucleotides not matched to a gene: 3. The CDR3 DNA follows: TGTGCCAGCAGCCGGAGCGGGGGAGAGACCCAGTACTTC. This encodes CASSRSGGETQYF. The complete variable domain, with remaining parts taken from reference TRBV5-6 and TRBJ2-5, reads DAGVTQSPTHLIKTRGQQVTLRCSPKSGHDTVSWYQQALGQGPQFIFQYYEEEERQRGNFPDRFSGHQFPNYSSELNVNALLLGDSALYLCASSRSGGETQYFGPGTRLLVL.

The chain links TRBV7-6 to TRBJ2-3; 9 bases match TRBD1. The CDR3 has 17 residues. Germline V gene data show CDR1 as SGHVS and CDR2 as FNYEAQ. Trimming cost V 2 bases and J 3 bases; bases outside gene matches: 9. DNA of the CDR3: TGTGCCAGCAGCTTAAGAACAGGGGGCGCGGGTACAGATACGCAGTATTTT. This gives the protein CASSLRTGGAGTDTQYF. Filled out from reference TRBV7-6 and TRBJ2-3, the complete variable domain reads GAGVSQSPRYKVTKRGQDVALRCDPISGHVSLYWYRQALGQGPEFLTYFNYEAQQDKSGLPNDRFSAERPEGSISTLTIQRTEQRDSAMYRCASSLRTGGAGTDTQYFGPGTRLTVL.

The chain couples TRBV4-1 to TRBJ1-1, with D maybe TRBD1 (6 bases). The CDR3 totals 16 residues. The V gene lost 0 bases and the J gene lost 6 bases, with 17 bases spanning the gap. CDR1 and CDR2 from the germline V gene are MGHRA and YSYEKL. The CDR3 DNA is TGCGCCAGCAGCCAAGATTCACAGGGCCTGGGCGCTGAAGCTTTCTTT. Translating it yields CASSQDSQGLGAEAFF.

CDR3 sequence: CASSPSGTEAFF. CDR3 sequence (DNA): TGTGCCAGCAGCCCATCAGGAACTGAAGCTTTCTTT. J is TRBJ1-1 and V is TRBV2, with D hard to call. V was clipped by 6 bases and J by 5 bases, with 10 bases between them. The CDR3 loop spans 12 amino acids. Germline CDR1 is SNHLY and CDR2 is FYNNEI.

This clone was detected only a few times. V is TRBV4-1 and J is TRBJ2-1; tentatively, D is TRBD2 (5 bases). The length of the CDR3 is 14 residues. Germline loops: CDR1 MGHRA, CDR2 YSYEKL. V gave up 1 base and J gave up 3 bases, with 7 bases separating them. The CDR3: CASSQAAGYNEQFF. The CDR3 nucleotides are TGCGCCAGCAGCCAAGCTGCGGGCTACAATGAGCAGTTCTTC.

The chain joins TRBV7-9 to TRBJ1-5; 7 positions match TRBD1. CDR1 is SEHNR, CDR2 FQNEAQ, per germline (reference sequence). V shed 5 bases, J shed 0 bases, and the junction held 7 bases outside the gene matches. This CDR3 has 16 amino acids. Here the CDR3 DNA reads TGTGCCAGCAGCGGAGACAGGGCCCATAGCAATCAGCCCCAGCATTTT. It yields the protein CASSGDRAHSNQPQHF.

This sequence joins TRBV7-3 and TRBJ2-3; 8 nucleotides match TRBD2. Germline V gene lookup returns CDR1 SGHTA and CDR2 FQGTGA. Losses at the gene ends were 5 bases for V and 1 base for J; bases not matched to a gene: 8. The CDR3 has 16 amino acids. CDR3 coding DNA: TGTGCCAGCAGCGAATTCGGGGGGGCGGGCACAGATACGCAGTATTTT. Amino acid sequence: CASSEFGGAGTDTQYF.

This clone was observed at least ten times. This same CDR3 is encoded by further DNA sequences in the sample. The gene calls are TRBV2 and TRBJ1-5; 7 nucleotides match TRBD1. With V trimmed by 4 bases and J by 6 bases, 3 bases remained unmatched. In germline, CDR1 is SNHLY, CDR2 FYNNEI. This CDR3 has 13 amino acids. This chain's CDR3 is CASSGQGGQPQHF. The CDR3 bases are TGTGCCAGCAGTGGACAGGGCGGTCAGCCCCAGCATTTT.

This rearrangement joins TRBV13 to TRBJ1-3; D might be TRBD1 (5 bases). The CDR3 extends over 13 amino acids. The ends were cut back, 4 bases at V and 2 bases at J, with 6 bases in the middle. CDR1 and CDR2 (germline): PRHDT, FYEKMQ (reference sequence). This CDR3 is CASSSGAGNTIYF. In DNA form, the CDR3 reads TGTGCCAGCAGCTCGGGGGCTGGAAACACCATATATTTT.

The chain recombines TRBV5-6 with TRBJ2-2; 11 nucleotides agree with TRBD2. The V segment lost 1 base and the J segment 0 bases; nucleotides outside the gene matches: 8. This CDR3 spans 19 amino acids. The V gene's germline CDR1 is SGHDT and CDR2 YYEEEE. The CDR3 loop reads CASSLSRLAGIPNTGELFF. The CDR3 DNA reads as TGTGCCAGCAGCTTGTCTAGACTAGCGGGGATACCGAACACCGGGGAGCTGTTTTTT.

This chain links TRBV7-9 with TRBJ1-4, with a weak D call TRBD1 (5 bases). This CDR3 comprises 16 residues. With 1 base removed from V and 2 bases from J, the gap between germline ends came to 11 bases. From germline, CDR1 is SEHNR and CDR2 FQNEAQ (reference sequence). The CDR3 is CASSLVRTLTNEKLFF. The CDR3 region has the DNA TGTGCCAGCAGCTTAGTTAGGACACTTACTAATGAAAAACTGTTTTTT.

The J gene is TRBJ1-2, the V gene TRBV12-3 or TRBV12-4; D gene ambiguous. This CDR3 spans 13 amino acids. Trimming shortened V by 1 base and J by 5 bases, and 8 bases separated the two germline ends. The CDR3 protein is CASSLDSRYGYTF. The CDR3 DNA reads TGTGCCAGCAGTTTAGATTCGCGATATGGCTACACCTTC.

In nucleotides, the CDR3 is TGTGCCAGCAGCTCATCACAGAGCTCTGGAAACACCATATATTTT. Amino acids: CASSSSQSSGNTIYF. The rearrangement uses TRBV7-8 and TRBJ1-3; no clear D. The CDR3 sequence is 15 residues long. Per the germline V gene, CDR1 is SGHVS and CDR2 is FQNEAQ. V lost 4 bases, J lost 0 bases, and 10 bases lay in between.

The count of this clone is one. The chain couples TRBV9 to TRBJ1-3, with TRBD1 identical over 8 bases. With 3 bases clipped from V and 7 bases from J, the junction kept 15 bases outside the gene matches. Germline V gene sequence: CDR1 SGDLS, CDR2 YYNGEE. The CDR3 length is 17 residues. CDR3 amino acids: CASSEGRQGTSRNTIYF. The CDR3 nucleotides read TGTGCCAGCAGCGAGGGGAGACAGGGGACAAGCAGGAACACCATATATTTT.

The chain recombines TRBV29-1 with TRBJ2-3; 12 nucleotides agree with TRBD2. This CDR3 has 16 amino acids. Germline V gene data show CDR1 as SQVTM and CDR2 as ANQGSEA. J was trimmed by 2 bases and V by 1 base; bases with no gene match: 4. CDR3 DNA sequence: TGCAGCGTTGAAGGACTAGCGGGGGCTACCACAGATACGCAGTATTTT. Protein: CSVEGLAGATTDTQYF.

V gene TRBV12-2 combines with J gene TRBJ1-1; TRBD1 was called by the table and not checked on the DNA. TRBV12-2 is classified as a pseudogene. This CDR3 is built from 15 residues. The CDR3 bases are TGTGCAAGTCGCTTAAAGGGGGACGGGAACACTGAAGCTTTCTTT. Its translation: CASRLKGDGNTEAFF.

The CDR3: CASNFGLQNSPLHF. The CDR3 DNA is TGTGCCAGCAACTTCGGCCTACAGAATTCACCCCTCCACTTT. This chain joins TRBV6-5 and TRBJ1-6; D not certain. Germline V gene sequence: CDR1 MNHEY, CDR2 SVGAGI. This CDR3 is built from 14 residues. Trimming removed 7 bases at V and 7 bases at J, with 14 bases between.

J is TRBJ2-3 and V is TRBV7-6; 9 bases map to TRBD1. V trimming: 5 bases; J trimming: 2 bases; junction bases outside the gene matches: 14. Looked up from germline, CDR1 is SGHVS and CDR2 is FNYEAQ. The CDR3 contains 18 residues. CDR3 protein: CASSLHIPGQGITDTQYF. In DNA, the CDR3 is TGTGCCAGCAGCCTTCACATACCGGGACAGGGAATCACAGATACGCAGTATTTT.

In this sample, this clone turned up a few times. The rearrangement uses TRBV5-4 and TRBJ1-1; D possibly corresponds to TRBD1 (6 bases). Germline V gives CDR1 SGHNT, CDR2 YYREEE (reference sequence). V shed 2 bases and J shed 5 bases, with 16 bases lying between them. The CDR3 extends over 15 amino acids. This CDR3 is CASSFEQGGRTEAFF. The CDR3 nucleotides read TGTGCCAGCAGCTTTGAACAGGGCGGTAGGACTGAAGCTTTCTTT. Looking up the rest from reference TRBV5-4 and TRBJ1-1 gives the full variable domain: ETGVTQSPTHLIKTRGQQVTLRCSSQSGHNTVSWYQQALGQGPQFIFQYYREEENGRGNFPPRFSGLQFPNYSSELNVNALELDDSALYLCASSFEQGGRTEAFFGQGTRLTVV.

This clone was seen a few times. This sequence joins TRBV19 and TRBJ1-6; TRBD1 aligns across 9 bases. Germline loops: CDR1 LNHDA, CDR2 SQIVND (reference sequence). With 7 bases clipped from V and 9 bases from J, the junction kept 7 bases outside the gene matches. This CDR3 is built from 14 residues. The CDR3: CASTLTGGFSPLHF. The CDR3 DNA is TGTGCCAGTACCCTCACAGGGGGCTTTTCACCCCTCCACTTT.

This clone has only a few counts. CDR3 protein: CASSTSWRTEQFF. The CDR3 region has the DNA TGCGCCAGCAGCACTAGTTGGCGGACTGAGCAGTTCTTC. The chain uses TRBV5-1 and TRBJ2-1, with a tentative D call TRBD2 (5 bases). The CDR3 has 13 amino acids. CDR1 is SGHRS and CDR2 is YFSETQ in the germline V gene. V was clipped by 4 bases and J by 9 bases, with 14 bases between them.

This clone has only one observation. V usage is TRBV10-2 and J usage is TRBJ1-1; D not resolved. V lost 3 bases and J lost 6, with 11 bases in between. This CDR3 comprises 13 residues. Per the germline V gene, CDR1 is WSHSY and CDR2 is SAAADI. The CDR3 spells CASSEISGPEAFF. CDR3 DNA: TGCGCCAGCAGTGAAATCAGCGGTCCTGAAGCTTTCTTT.

The chain recombines TRBV28 with TRBJ1-6; 8 positions match TRBD1. There are 14 residues in the CDR3. V trimming: 10 bases; J trimming: 9 bases; junction bases outside the gene matches: 11. Germline CDR1 is MDHEN and CDR2 is SYDVKM. The CDR3 coding sequence is TGTGCCACCAAACAGGGGGAGCGTAGTTCACCCCTCCACTTT. The encoded protein is CATKQGERSSPLHF.

The V gene is TRBV4-1, the J gene TRBJ2-4; 11 positions match TRBD2. Germline lookup yields CDR1 MGHRA and CDR2 YSYEKL. Trimming at V came to 6 bases and at J to 8 bases, leaving 9 bases not matched to a gene. This CDR3 is 15 amino acids long. Here the CDR3 reads CASRQTSGDQYIQYF. The CDR3 bases are TGCGCCAGCAGACAGACTAGCGGGGACCAGTACATTCAGTACTTC.